The rows below give T cell receptor beta chains drawn from one sample of a study of T-cell memory formation after mild COVID-19. TCRdb reanalysed the 5' RACE reads using MiXCR and keeps one entry per CDR3 protein. Here the sample spans roughly 99,000 distinct CDR3 sequences, roughly 14% being singletons. The specimen was PBMCs or a T cell subset sorted from them (not recorded which). These TCRs come from a man in his late teens or twenties who had mild COVID-19 (a few samples of this study predate the infection). Cell type and time point are not known. The CDR3 runs from the conserved cysteine through the conserved F or W. A D gene is named only where the DNA matches it firmly. Size values are once, few and many counts, or a class for expanded clones, and some rows have none.

j_gene | d_gene | abundance | v_gene | CDR3aa | CDR3nt
TRBJ1-1 | . | few | TRBV7-9 | CASSPGTNTEAFF | TGTGCCAGCAGCCCCGGGACAAACACTGAAGCTTTCTTT
TRBJ2-7 | . | few | TRBV11-2 | CASSLVRFRYEQYF | TGTGCCAGCAGCTTAGTACGGTTCAGGTACGAGCAGTACTTC
TRBJ1-4 | . | . | TRBV7-2 | CASSPDLAVGEKLFF | TGTGCCAGCAGCCCAGACTTGGCGGTGGGAGAAAAACTGTTTTTT
TRBJ1-6 | . | few | TRBV6-2/TRBV6-3 | CASSRDENSPLHF | TGTGCCAGCAGCCGGGACGAAAATTCACCCCTCCACTTT
TRBJ1-4 | . | few | TRBV10-3 | CAISESRAGEKLFF | TGTGCCATCAGTGAGTCCAGGGCTGGTGAAAAACTGTTTTTT
TRBJ2-2 | . | few | TRBV7-3 | CASRSEISVGTGELFF | TGTGCCAGCAGGTCAGAGATCTCGGTAGGCACCGGGGAGCTGTTTTTT
TRBJ2-4 | TRBD2 | many | TRBV9 | CASSVQPAGGPRDIQYF | TGTGCCAGCAGCGTCCAACCGGCGGGGGGGCCGAGGGACATTCAGTACTTC
TRBJ1-2 | TRBD1 | few | TRBV7-2 | CASSWTGTNYGYTF | TGTGCCAGCAGCTGGACAGGAACTAACTATGGCTACACCTTC
TRBJ2-7 | . | . | TRBV4-1 | CASSQGPGNYEQYF | TGCGCCAGCAGCCAAGGGCCAGGGAACTACGAGCAGTACTTC
TRBJ2-7 | . | . | TRBV14 | CASSLRRGYEQYF | TGTGCCAGCAGCCTCCGGCGGGGCTACGAGCAGTACTTC
TRBJ2-7 | . | . | TRBV2 | CASSDYRRGSYEQYF | TGTGCCAGCAGTGACTATCGACGGGGGTCCTACGAGCAGTACTTC
TRBJ1-6 | . | few | TRBV7-9 | CASTTGGVSYNSPLHF | TGTGCCAGCACCACTGGGGGGGTAAGCTATAATTCACCCCTCCACTTT
TRBJ1-4 | TRBD1 | . | TRBV6-5 | CASRRRDREGEKLFF | TGTGCCAGCAGACGCCGGGACAGGGAAGGTGAAAAACTGTTTTTT
TRBJ2-3 | . | medium-sized | TRBV4-3 | CASSPPRADTQYF | TGCGCCAGCAGCCCCCCGAGGGCCGATACGCAGTATTTT
TRBJ1-6 | . | . | TRBV7-9 | CASSLDSSPLHF | TGTGCCAGCAGCTTAGATAGCTCACCCCTCCACTTT
TRBJ2-2 | TRBD1 | . | TRBV30 | CAWKDRANTGELFF | TGTGCCTGGAAGGACAGGGCGAACACCGGGGAGCTGTTTTTT
TRBJ2-7 | . | many | TRBV4-1 | CASSPSRGSYEQYF | TGCGCCAGCAGCCCATCCCGGGGGTCCTACGAGCAGTACTTC
TRBJ2-7 | . | few | TRBV29-1 | CSVEDYYEQYF | TGCAGCGTTGAAGACTACTACGAGCAGTACTTC
TRBJ1-2 | . | many | TRBV10-2 | CASSETPGAPGRGYTF | TGCGCCAGCAGTGAGACCCCAGGGGCCCCCGGTAGAGGCTACACCTTC
TRBJ2-1 | . | . | TRBV9 | CASSVGGGSGNEQFF | TGTGCCAGCAGCGTAGGTGGGGGGAGTGGGAATGAGCAGTTCTTC
TRBJ2-5 | . | . | TRBV24-1 | CATSDPEGHETQYF | TGTGCCACCAGTGACCCGGAAGGGCACGAGACCCAGTACTTC
TRBJ1-4 | . | . | TRBV29-1 | CSVENRNRLFF | TGCAGCGTTGAGAATCGCAATCGTCTGTTTTTT
TRBJ1-5 | TRBD1 | . | TRBV12-3/TRBV12-4 | CASGMTGHQPQHF | TGTGCCAGCGGGATGACAGGGCATCAGCCCCAGCATTTT
TRBJ2-5 | TRBD2 | few | TRBV13 | CASSLGLAGNLQETQYF | TGTGCCAGCAGTTTGGGACTAGCGGGGAATCTCCAAGAGACCCAGTACTTC
TRBJ2-1 | . | . | TRBV3-1 | CASSQEQGGGLRGEQFF | TGTGCCAGCAGCCAAGAACAGGGCGGGGGCCTGAGGGGTGAGCAGTTCTTC
TRBJ2-7 | . | many | TRBV29-1 | CSVEMDTESYEQYF | TGCAGCGTTGAAATGGACACCGAATCCTACGAGCAGTACTTC
TRBJ2-2 | . | . | TRBV7-9 | CASSSSRPRDTGELFF | TGTGCCAGCAGCTCGAGCCGGCCCCGAGACACCGGGGAGCTGTTTTTT
TRBJ2-4 | . | few | TRBV20-1 | CSAVLGGGIQYF | TGCAGTGCAGTCTTGGGGGGTGGCATTCAGTACTTC
TRBJ2-5 | . | . | TRBV30 | CAWSVQRETQYF | TGTGCCTGGAGTGTACAACGAGAGACCCAGTACTTC
TRBJ2-5 | . | few | TRBV7-9 | CASSRPQVGETQYF | TGTGCCAGCAGCCGTCCCCAAGTTGGGGAGACCCAGTACTTC
TRBJ2-3 | TRBD2 | . | TRBV4-1 | CASSQGPSGGITDTQYF | TGCGCCAGCAGCCAAGGTCCTAGCGGGGGGATCACAGATACGCAGTATTTT
TRBJ2-7 | . | many | TRBV6-5 | CASSYRPGRNHEQYF | TGTGCCAGCAGTTACCGTCCCGGAAGGAACCACGAGCAGTACTTC
TRBJ2-1 | . | many | TRBV4-2 | CASSHPGQGDNEQFF | TGTGCCAGCAGCCACCCGGGACAAGGGGACAATGAGCAGTTCTTC
TRBJ2-2 | TRBD2 | few | TRBV4-1 | CASSQPAGGPIGELFF | TGCGCCAGCAGCCAACCAGCGGGGGGGCCGATCGGGGAGCTGTTTTTT
TRBJ2-3 | . | few | TRBV6-5 | CASSYSRVPSTDTQYF | TGTGCCAGCAGTTACTCAAGGGTTCCTAGCACAGATACGCAGTATTTT
TRBJ2-2 | TRBD2 | . | TRBV4-1 | CASSQETSGGPGELFF | TGCGCCAGCAGCCAAGAAACTAGCGGGGGCCCCGGGGAGCTGTTTTTT